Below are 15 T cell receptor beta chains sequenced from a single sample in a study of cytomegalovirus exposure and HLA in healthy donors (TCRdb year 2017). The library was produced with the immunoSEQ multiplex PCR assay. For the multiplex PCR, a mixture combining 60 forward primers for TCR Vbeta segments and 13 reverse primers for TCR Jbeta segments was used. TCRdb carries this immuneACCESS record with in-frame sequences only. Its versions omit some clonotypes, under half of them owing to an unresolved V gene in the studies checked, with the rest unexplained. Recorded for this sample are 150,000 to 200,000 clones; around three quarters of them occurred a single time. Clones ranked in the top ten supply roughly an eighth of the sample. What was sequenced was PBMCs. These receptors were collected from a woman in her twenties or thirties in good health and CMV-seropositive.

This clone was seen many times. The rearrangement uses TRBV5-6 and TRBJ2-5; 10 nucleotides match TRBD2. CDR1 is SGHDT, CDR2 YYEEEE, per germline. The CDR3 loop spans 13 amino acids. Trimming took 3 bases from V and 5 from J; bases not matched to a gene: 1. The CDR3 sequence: CASSSTSGETQYF. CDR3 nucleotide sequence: TGTGCCAGCAGCTCGACTAGCGGGGAGACCCAGTACTTC.

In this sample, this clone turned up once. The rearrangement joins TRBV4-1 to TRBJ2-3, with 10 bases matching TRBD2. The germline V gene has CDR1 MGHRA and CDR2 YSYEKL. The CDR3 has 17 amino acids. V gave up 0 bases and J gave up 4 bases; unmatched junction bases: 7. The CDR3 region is CASSQEKLAGWPDTQYF. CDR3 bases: TGCGCCAGCAGCCAAGAGAAACTAGCGGGGTGGCCAGATACGCAGTATTTT.

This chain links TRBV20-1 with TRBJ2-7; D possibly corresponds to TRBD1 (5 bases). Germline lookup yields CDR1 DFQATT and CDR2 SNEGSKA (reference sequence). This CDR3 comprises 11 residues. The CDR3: CVLNKGSEQYF. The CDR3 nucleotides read TGCGTCCTCAATAAGGGGTCCGAGCAGTACTTC.

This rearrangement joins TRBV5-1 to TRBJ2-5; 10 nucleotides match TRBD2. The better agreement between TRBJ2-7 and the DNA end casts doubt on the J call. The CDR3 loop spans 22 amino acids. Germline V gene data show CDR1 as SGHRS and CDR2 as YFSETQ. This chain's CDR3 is CASSLVSGGRVAGGTKPYEQYF. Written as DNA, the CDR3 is TGCGCCAGCAGCTTGGTGTCAGGGGGCAGGGTAGCGGGGGGCACTAAGCCCTACGAGCAGTACTTC.

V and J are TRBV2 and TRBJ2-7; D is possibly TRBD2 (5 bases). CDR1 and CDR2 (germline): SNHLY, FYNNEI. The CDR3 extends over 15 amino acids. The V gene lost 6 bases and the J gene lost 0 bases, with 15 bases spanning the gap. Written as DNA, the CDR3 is TGTGCCAGCAGGAGGACTCTTACGGGCTCCTACGAGCAGTACTTC. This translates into CASRRTLTGSYEQYF.

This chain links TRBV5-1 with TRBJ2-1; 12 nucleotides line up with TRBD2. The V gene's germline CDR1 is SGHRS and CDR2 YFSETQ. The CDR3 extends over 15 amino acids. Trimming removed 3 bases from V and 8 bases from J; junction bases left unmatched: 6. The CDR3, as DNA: TGCGCCAGCAGCTGGACTAGCGGGAATCAGCATGAGCAGTTCTTC. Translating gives CASSWTSGNQHEQFF.

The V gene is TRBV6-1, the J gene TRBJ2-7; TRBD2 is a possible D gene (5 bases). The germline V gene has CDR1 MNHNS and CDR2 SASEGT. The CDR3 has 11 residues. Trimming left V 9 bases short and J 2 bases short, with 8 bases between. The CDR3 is CASEGAYEQYF. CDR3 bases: TGTGCCAGTGAGGGTGCCTACGAGCAGTACTTC.

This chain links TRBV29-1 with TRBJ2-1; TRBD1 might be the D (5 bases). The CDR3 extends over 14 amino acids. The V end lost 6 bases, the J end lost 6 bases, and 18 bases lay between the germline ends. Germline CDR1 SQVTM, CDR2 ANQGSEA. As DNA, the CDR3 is TGCAGCGTCCCAGGGTCCCCGTTCCCCAATGAGCAGTTCTTC. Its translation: CSVPGSPFPNEQFF.

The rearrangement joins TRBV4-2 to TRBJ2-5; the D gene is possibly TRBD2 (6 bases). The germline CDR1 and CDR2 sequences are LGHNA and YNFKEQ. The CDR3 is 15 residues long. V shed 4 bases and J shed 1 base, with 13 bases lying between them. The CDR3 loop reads CASSRPGLTQETQYF. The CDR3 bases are TGTGCCAGCAGCCGACCGGGACTTACCCAAGAGACCCAGTACTTC.

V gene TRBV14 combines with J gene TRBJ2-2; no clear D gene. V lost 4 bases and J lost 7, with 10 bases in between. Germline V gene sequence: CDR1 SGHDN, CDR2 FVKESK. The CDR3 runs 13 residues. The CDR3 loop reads CASSPRLVGELFF. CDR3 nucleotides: TGTGCCAGCAGCCCAAGACTTGTCGGGGAGCTGTTTTTT.

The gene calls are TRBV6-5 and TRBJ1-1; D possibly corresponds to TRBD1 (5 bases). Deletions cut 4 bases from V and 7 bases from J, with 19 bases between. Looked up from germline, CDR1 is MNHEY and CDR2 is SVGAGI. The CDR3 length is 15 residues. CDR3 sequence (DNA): TGTGCCAGCAGTTCCCCGAGGGGCGGGAAACTTGAAGCTTTCTTT. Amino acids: CASSSPRGGKLEAFF.

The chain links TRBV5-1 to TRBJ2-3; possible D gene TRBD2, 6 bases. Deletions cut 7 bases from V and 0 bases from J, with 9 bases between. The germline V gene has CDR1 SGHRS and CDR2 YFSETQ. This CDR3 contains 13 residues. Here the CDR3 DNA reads TGCGCCAGCCGGGGGATTAGCACAGATACGCAGTATTTT. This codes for CASRGISTDTQYF.

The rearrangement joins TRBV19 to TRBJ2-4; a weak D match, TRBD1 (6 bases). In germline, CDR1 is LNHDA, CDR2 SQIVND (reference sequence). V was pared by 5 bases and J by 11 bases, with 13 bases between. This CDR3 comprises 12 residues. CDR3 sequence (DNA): TGTGCCAGTAGTGACTACAGGGAATTTCAGTACTTC. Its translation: CASSDYREFQYF. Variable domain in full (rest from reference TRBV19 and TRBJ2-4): DGGITQSPKYLFRKEGQNVTLSCEQNLNHDAMYWYRQDPGQGLRLIYYSQIVNDFQKGDIAEGYSVSREKKESFPLTVTSAQKNPTAFYLCASSDYREFQYFGAGTRLSVL.

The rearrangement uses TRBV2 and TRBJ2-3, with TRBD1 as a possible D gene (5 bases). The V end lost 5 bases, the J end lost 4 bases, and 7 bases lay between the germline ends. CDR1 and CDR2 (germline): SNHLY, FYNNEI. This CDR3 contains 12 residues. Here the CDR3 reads CASSKTADTQYF. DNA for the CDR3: TGTGCCAGCAGTAAGACAGCAGATACGCAGTATTTT.

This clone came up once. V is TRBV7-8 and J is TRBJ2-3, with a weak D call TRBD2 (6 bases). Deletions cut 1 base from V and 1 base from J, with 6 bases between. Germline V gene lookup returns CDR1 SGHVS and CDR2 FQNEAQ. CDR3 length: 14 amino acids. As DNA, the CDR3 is TGTGCCAGCAGCTTAGTAGCGGGCACAGATACGCAGTATTTT. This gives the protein CASSLVAGTDTQYF.